This TCR beta chain came from a study of CD8+ T cells in alopecia areata. V was trimmed by 3 bases and J by 2 bases, leaving 14 bases between them. The CDR3 loop spans 15 amino acids. Germline V gives CDR1 SNHLY, CDR2 FYNNEI. Described treatment: oral pan-JAK inhibitor, 5-10 mg twice daily. Study-wide points: Patients shared TCRs less clearly than mice did, possibly owing to HLA.

On this clone: No antigen is known for it.

RNA was isolated and reverse transcribed to cDNA, the sequencing template. TCRdb keeps only in-frame clones here, not all; method: immunoSEQ multiplex PCR. The sample records just under 65,000 clones, 46% being singletons. The clonotype originates from a human donor with alopecia areata. This chain joins TRBV2 and TRBJ2-7; TRBD2 is a possible D gene (5 bases). This specimen consisted of CD8+ T cells sorted from blood, obtained at approximately week 37, from a patient treated with tofacitinib. CDR3 bases: TGTGCCAGCAGTGAGTGGGGAGACCCAACCTACGAGCAGTACTTC. Its protein product is CASSEWGDPTYEQYF.